Presented here are 27 T cell receptor beta chains from one specimen sequenced in a study of T cell responses to AZD1222 COVID-19 vaccine. Clones were read by immunoSEQ multiplex PCR, and TCRdb kept only the in-frame ones, dropping some. The sample consists of 100,000 to 150,000 clones, roughly 90% of them appearing once. The input for sequencing was peripheral blood, taken on day 0 of AZD1222 vaccination. These receptors all come from an adult in good health.

The chain is built from TRBV3-1 (or the pseudogene TRBV3-2) and TRBJ2-7, with a tentative D call TRBD2 (6 bases). CDR3 size: 15 residues. Germline loops: CDR1 LGHDT, CDR2 YNNKEL (reference sequence). V was cut by 1 base and J by 3 bases, with 13 bases left in between. CDR3 residues: CASSQASAGRYEQYF. DNA of the CDR3: TGTGCCAGCAGCCAAGCTAGCGCGGGGCGCTACGAGCAGTACTTC.

The chain links TRBV12-3 or TRBV12-4 to TRBJ1-4; no clear D gene. This CDR3 has 12 amino acids. Trimming removed 4 bases at V and 8 bases at J, with 8 bases between. The CDR3 sequence: CASSSRTEKLFF. CDR3 in DNA: TGTGCCAGCAGTTCCCGGACGGAAAAACTGTTTTTT.

V and J are TRBV5-5 and TRBJ1-1, with D unclear. There are 13 residues in the CDR3. CDR1 is SGHKS, CDR2 YYEKEE, per germline (reference sequence). Deletions cut 1 base from V and 7 bases from J, with 11 bases between. The CDR3 DNA reads TGTGCCAGCAGCTTGTCTCGGGTTGGTGAAGCTTTCTTT. The encoded protein is CASSLSRVGEAFF.

This sequence joins TRBV27 and TRBJ1-2; 7 bases are a match to TRBD1. Germline CDR1 and CDR2: MNHEY and SMNVEV (reference sequence). This CDR3 comprises 14 residues. The V gene end was trimmed by 7 bases and the J gene end by 4 bases; junction bases not matched to a gene: 9. The CDR3 is CASTEDRWSYGYTF. CDR3 sequence (DNA): TGTGCCAGCACTGAGGACAGGTGGAGCTATGGCTACACCTTC.

The chain carries TRBV30 and TRBJ2-2; D not resolved. Germline loops: CDR1 GTSNPN, CDR2 SVGIG (reference sequence). The length of the CDR3 is 12 residues. Trimming removed 1 base from V and 3 bases from J, with 3 bases in between. The CDR3 DNA sequence: TGTGCCTGGAGTGCGGACACCGGGGAGCTGTTTTTT. Translation gives CAWSADTGELFF.

The genes are TRBV11-2 and TRBJ2-7, with D unresolved. CDR3 length: 13 amino acids. V dropped 5 bases and J dropped 2 bases, with 10 bases sitting between them. The V gene's germline CDR1 is SGHAT and CDR2 FQNNGV. The CDR3 reads CASSTQTTYEQYF. The CDR3 DNA sequence: TGTGCCAGCAGCACTCAGACAACCTACGAGCAGTACTTC.

The CDR3 coding sequence is TGTGCCAGCAGCGTAGGGGCAGGGTACACCGGGGAGCTGTTTTTT. Translating gives CASSVGAGYTGELFF. The genes are TRBV9 and TRBJ2-2; tentatively, D is TRBD1 (5 bases). CDR3 length: 15 amino acids. Germline V gene data show CDR1 as SGDLS and CDR2 as YYNGEE. V shed 0 bases and J shed 3 bases, with 9 bases lying between them.

The chain has TRBV10-3 and TRBJ1-6, with 8 positions matching TRBD1. CDR1 is ENHRY and CDR2 is SYGVKD in the germline V gene. The CDR3 loop spans 14 amino acids. The V segment lost 6 bases and the J segment 5 bases; nucleotides outside the gene matches: 3. The CDR3 is CAISGQGDNSPLHF. The CDR3 DNA is TGTGCCATCAGCGGACAGGGCGATAATTCACCCCTCCACTTT.

This clone occurred many times. The chain links TRBV7-9 to TRBJ2-7, with D perhaps TRBD1 (5 bases). Germline CDR1 is SEHNR and CDR2 is FQNEAQ (reference sequence). This CDR3 is 14 amino acids long. V shed 3 bases and J shed 2 bases, with 11 bases lying between them. The CDR3 loop reads CASSFTGRTYEQYF. CDR3 in DNA: TGTGCCAGCAGCTTCACAGGCAGGACCTACGAGCAGTACTTC.

This chain joins TRBV6-2 or TRBV6-3 and TRBJ1-5; no clear D gene. The CDR3 length is 12 residues. The V end was cut by 2 bases, the J end by 4 bases, with 3 bases between. Germline V gene data show CDR1 as MNHEY and CDR2 as SVGEGT. CDR3 DNA sequence: TGTGCCAGCAGTTACAGGAATCAGCCCCAGCATTTT. Protein product: CASSYRNQPQHF.

V gene TRBV29-1 combines with J gene TRBJ2-6; TRBD1 might be the D (6 bases). Germline CDR1 reads SQVTM; CDR2 reads ANQGSEA. V dropped 4 bases and J dropped 0 bases, with 19 bases sitting between them. The CDR3 length is 18 residues. This CDR3 is CSVVEQGSRVSGANVLTF. DNA of the CDR3: TGCAGCGTTGTTGAACAGGGTTCGAGGGTCTCTGGGGCCAACGTCCTGACTTTC. Using reference TRBV29-1 and TRBJ2-6 for the parts outside the CDR3, the full variable domain is SAVISQKPSRDICQRGTSLTIQCQVDSQVTMMFWYRQQPGQSLTLIATANQGSEATYESGFVIDKFPISRPNLTFSTLTVSNMSPEDSSIYLCSVVEQGSRVSGANVLTFGAGSRLTVL.

A few counts support this clone. The rearrangement joins TRBV4-1 to TRBJ1-2; D perhaps matches TRBD1 (6 bases). Germline CDR1 reads MGHRA; CDR2 reads YSYEKL. This CDR3 comprises 13 residues. Trimming cost V 8 bases and J 6 bases, with 16 bases left between them. CDR3 bases: TGCGCCAGCGCCAAAGGGGGAACGGATGGCTACACCTTC. Amino acids: CASAKGGTDGYTF.

The J gene is TRBJ1-2, the V gene TRBV6-5, with no clear D. Trimming took 9 bases from V and 4 from J, leaving 9 bases between them. This CDR3 spans 11 amino acids. The germline V gene encodes CDR1 MNHEY and CDR2 SVGAGI. DNA of the CDR3: TGTGCCAGGTCAGATAGCTATGGCTACACCTTC. Translating it yields CARSDSYGYTF.

The rearrangement uses TRBV7-9 and TRBJ2-4; tentatively, D is TRBD2 (5 bases). The CDR3 length is 16 residues. Trimming left V 4 bases short and J 9 bases short, with 22 bases between. Per the germline V gene, CDR1 is SEHNR and CDR2 is FQNEAQ (reference sequence). CDR3 in amino acids: CASSSWTRGSVGIQYF. CDR3 coding DNA: TGTGCCAGCAGCTCATGGACCCGAGGGTCGGTAGGCATTCAGTACTTC.

The V call is TRBV7-9, the J call TRBJ2-5; no clear D. Trimming pared 4 bases from V and 4 bases from J, leaving 16 bases between. Germline CDR1 SEHNR, CDR2 FQNEAQ (reference sequence). This CDR3 contains 15 residues. The CDR3 is CASSSLGARGETQYF. DNA of the CDR3: TGTGCCAGCAGCTCTCTGGGCGCCCGCGGAGAGACCCAGTACTTC.

The chain links TRBV18 to TRBJ1-1, with unresolved D. CDR1 KGHSH and CDR2 LQKENI come from the germline V gene. V dropped 6 bases and J dropped 1 base, with 12 bases sitting between them. This CDR3 comprises 14 residues. CDR3 sequence (DNA): TGTGCCAGCTCCCGGAACCTACAGAACACTGAAGCTTTCTTT. It specifies CASSRNLQNTEAFF.

The J gene is TRBJ1-2, the V gene TRBV7-9; possible D gene TRBD1, 6 bases. V was cut by 7 bases and J by 6 bases, with 15 bases left in between. Per the germline V gene, CDR1 is SEHNR and CDR2 is FQNEAQ (reference sequence). The CDR3 consists of 13 residues. The CDR3 protein is CASTLWAGDGYTF. Written as DNA, the CDR3 is TGTGCCAGCACCTTGTGGGCAGGGGATGGCTACACCTTC.

V and J are TRBV27 and TRBJ2-7; possibly TRBD1 for D (6 bases). The CDR3 consists of 14 residues. Trimming stripped 3 bases from V and 3 bases from J, with 12 bases between. Germline V CDR1 and CDR2: MNHEY, SMNVEV (reference sequence). The CDR3 loop reads CASSFDRTFYEQYF. The CDR3 DNA sequence: TGTGCCAGCAGTTTTGACAGGACGTTCTACGAGCAGTACTTC.

The sample holds one count of this clone. The gene calls are TRBV5-1 and TRBJ2-3, with 7 nucleotides matching TRBD2. Per the germline V gene, CDR1 is SGHRS and CDR2 is YFSETQ. Germline trimming cut 1 base from V and 8 bases from J; bases unmatched to any gene: 10. The CDR3 sequence is 15 residues long. The CDR3 protein is CASSLRLDTGGTQYF. The CDR3 DNA is TGCGCCAGCAGCTTGCGGTTAGATACGGGGGGTACGCAGTATTTT.

V gene TRBV6-5 combines with J gene TRBJ2-5; D not resolved. Per the germline V gene, CDR1 is MNHEY and CDR2 is SVGAGI. The ends were cut back, 9 bases at V and 0 bases at J, with 11 bases in the middle. The CDR3 runs to 13 residues. CDR3 DNA: TGTGCCAGTGAGACAATGTACCAAGAGACCCAGTACTTC. The encoded protein is CASETMYQETQYF.

The chain joins TRBV4-1 to TRBJ1-6, with a possible D match to TRBD1 (6 bases). Germline CDR1 is MGHRA and CDR2 is YSYEKL. Trimming stripped 4 bases from V and 7 bases from J, with 14 bases between. The CDR3 runs to 15 residues. CDR3 sequence reads: CASSPLGRGNSPLHF. DNA of the CDR3: TGCGCCAGCAGCCCACTCGGGAGGGGGAATTCACCCCTCCACTTT.

The chain employs TRBV6-5 and TRBJ1-3, with D possibly being TRBD1 (5 bases). Trimming cost V 2 bases and J 0 bases, with 11 bases left between them. The germline gives CDR1 MNHEY, CDR2 SVGAGI. The length of the CDR3 is 16 residues. CDR3 in DNA: TGTGCCAGCAGTTACGGCGGGACGTACTCTGGAAACACCATATATTTT. Amino acids: CASSYGGTYSGNTIYF.

This clone was picked up one time. The J gene is TRBJ1-6, the V gene TRBV28; D remains ambiguous. Trimming stripped 3 bases from V and 5 bases from J, with 8 bases between. This CDR3 comprises 14 residues. Germline CDR1 MDHEN, CDR2 SYDVKM. CDR3 amino acids: CASSFRANNSPLHF. The CDR3 nucleotides read TGTGCCAGCAGTTTTCGGGCCAATAATTCACCCCTCCACTTT.

The gene calls are TRBV2 and TRBJ2-1; 8 bases line up with TRBD2. The V and J ends lost 5 bases and 6 bases, in that order; junction bases with no gene match: 9. The CDR3 has 15 amino acids. Germline-derived CDR1 and CDR2 are SNHLY and FYNNEI. CDR3 residues: CASSRRSGGSNEQFF. CDR3 nucleotide sequence: TGTGCCAGCAGTCGGAGGAGCGGGGGTAGCAATGAGCAGTTCTTC.

This chain connects TRBV3-1 (or the pseudogene TRBV3-2) to TRBJ2-2; possibly TRBD2 for D (6 bases). The CDR3 runs 15 residues. Per germline, CDR1 LGHDT and CDR2 YNNKEL (reference sequence). Deletions cut 1 base from V and 3 bases from J, with 9 bases between. DNA of the CDR3: TGTGCCAGCAGCCAAGGGGGAGGTTACACCGGGGAGCTGTTTTTT. It encodes CASSQGGGYTGELFF.

The rearrangement uses TRBV7-2 and TRBJ1-6, with 7 bases fitting TRBD1. The trim removed 5 bases at V and 8 bases at J, leaving 6 bases unmatched. CDR1 is SGHTA and CDR2 is FQGNSA in the germline V gene. The CDR3 runs 14 residues. The CDR3 is CASSTNRGYSPLHF. CDR3 in DNA: TGTGCCAGCAGCACAAACAGGGGTTATTCACCCCTCCACTTT.

As regards this clone: Because the CDR3 is missing its conserved closing phenylalanine or tryptophan, this is likely a read error. The DNA is omitted, as the CDR3 cannot be located on it reliably, and the CDR3 follows TCRdb's listing. CDR3 sequence: CAINPTRQGAYL. This chain connects TRBV10-3 to TRBJ2-7; the table's TRBD1 call for D was not verified on the DNA. The CDR3 region is 12 residues in length, termini included. In germline, CDR1 is ENHRY, CDR2 SYGVKD.